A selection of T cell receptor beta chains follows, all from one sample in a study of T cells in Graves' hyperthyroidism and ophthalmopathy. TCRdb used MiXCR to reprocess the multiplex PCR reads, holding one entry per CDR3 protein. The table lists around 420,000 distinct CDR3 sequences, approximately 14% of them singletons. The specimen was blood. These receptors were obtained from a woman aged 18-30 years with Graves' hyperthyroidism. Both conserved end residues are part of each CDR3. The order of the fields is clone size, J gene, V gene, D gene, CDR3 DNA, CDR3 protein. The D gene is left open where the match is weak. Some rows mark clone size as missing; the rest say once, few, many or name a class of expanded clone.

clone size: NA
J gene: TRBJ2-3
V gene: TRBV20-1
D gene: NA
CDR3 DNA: TGCAGTGCTAGTCCCCGACTAGGAGGTCGTTCGGCGACAGATACGCAGTATTTT
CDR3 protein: CSASPRLGGRSATDTQYF

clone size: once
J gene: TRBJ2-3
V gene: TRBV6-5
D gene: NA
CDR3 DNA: TGTGCCAGCAGTAACTCGGTGCGGCGACATGACCCGGGGGATACGCAGTATTTT
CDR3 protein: CASSNSVRRHDPGDTQYF

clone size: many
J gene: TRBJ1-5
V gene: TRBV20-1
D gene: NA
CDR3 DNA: TGCAGTGGCGAGGGGGGGCCCAATCAGCCCCAGCATTTT
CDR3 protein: CSGEGGPNQPQHF

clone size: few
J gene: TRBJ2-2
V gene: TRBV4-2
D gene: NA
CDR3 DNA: TGTGCCAGCAGCTCGCGAGCGGCGAACACCGGGGAGCTGTTTTTT
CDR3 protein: CASSSRAANTGELFF

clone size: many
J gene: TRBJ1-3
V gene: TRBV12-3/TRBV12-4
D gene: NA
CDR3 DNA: TGTGCCAGCAACCAGGCGTACTCTGGAAACACCATATATTTT
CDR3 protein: CASNQAYSGNTIYF

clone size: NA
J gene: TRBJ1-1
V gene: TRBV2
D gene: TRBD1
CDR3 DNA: TGTGCCAGCAGTGCGGGACAGGGGATGAACACTGAAGCTTTCTTT
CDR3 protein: CASSAGQGMNTEAFF

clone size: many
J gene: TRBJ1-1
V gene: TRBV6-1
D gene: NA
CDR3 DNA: TGTGCCAGCAGTTACAACGGAGTGAACACTGAAGCTTTCTTT
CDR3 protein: CASSYNGVNTEAFF

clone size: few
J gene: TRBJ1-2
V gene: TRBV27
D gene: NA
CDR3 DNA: TGTGCCAGCAGTTTATCAGGAGTACATGGCTACACCTTC
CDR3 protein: CASSLSGVHGYTF

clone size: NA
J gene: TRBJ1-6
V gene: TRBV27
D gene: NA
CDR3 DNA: TGTGCCAGCAGTGACAGGACCCCTTTTTCTTCACCCCTCCACTTT
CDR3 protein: CASSDRTPFSSPLHF

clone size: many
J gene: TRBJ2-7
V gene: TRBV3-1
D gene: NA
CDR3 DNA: TGTGCCAGCAGCCCCCGGGTGACTAGCTCCTACGAGCAGTACTTC
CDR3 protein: CASSPRVTSSYEQYF

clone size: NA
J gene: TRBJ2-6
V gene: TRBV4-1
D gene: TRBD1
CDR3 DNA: TGCGCCAGCAGCCAATTAACAGGGGACTCTGGGGCCAACGTCCTGACTTTC
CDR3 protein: CASSQLTGDSGANVLTF

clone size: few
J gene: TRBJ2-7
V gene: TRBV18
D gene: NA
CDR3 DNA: TGTGCCAGCTCCCGAGGAATGGGCTCCTACGAGCAATACTTC
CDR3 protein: CASSRGMGSYEQYF

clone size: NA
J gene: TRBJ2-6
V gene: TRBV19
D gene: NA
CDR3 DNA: TGTGCCAGCATCCCGGGGGCTTCGCGGGGGGCCAACGTCCTGACTTTC
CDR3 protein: CASIPGASRGANVLTF

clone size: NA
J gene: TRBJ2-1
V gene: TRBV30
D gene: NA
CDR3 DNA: TGTGCCTGGAGTCGGTACACCAATGAGCAGTTCTTC
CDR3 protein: CAWSRYTNEQFF

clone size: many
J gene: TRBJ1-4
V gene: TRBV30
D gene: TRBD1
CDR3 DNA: TGTGCCTGGAGCCAGGGACAGGGGGCGCGGAAACTGTTTTTT
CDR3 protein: CAWSQGQGARKLFF

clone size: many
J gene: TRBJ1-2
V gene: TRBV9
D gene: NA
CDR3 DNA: TGTGCCAGCAGCGTGGGGGTCGGGGGCGGCTACACCTTC
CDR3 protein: CASSVGVGGGYTF

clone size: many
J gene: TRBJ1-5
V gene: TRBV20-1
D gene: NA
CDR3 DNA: TGCAGTGCTAGTATAGCCTCTTGGGCCCAGCATTTT
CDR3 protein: CSASIASWAQHF

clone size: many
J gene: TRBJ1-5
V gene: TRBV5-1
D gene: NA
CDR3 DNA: TGCGCCAGCAGCTTATCAGGGGATAGCAATCAGCCCCAGCATTTT
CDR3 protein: CASSLSGDSNQPQHF

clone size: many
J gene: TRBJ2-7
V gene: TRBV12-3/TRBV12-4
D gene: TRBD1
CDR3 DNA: TGTGCCAGCAGTCCTAGGTTAACGGACAGGGGGCTATCAGGGGACGGGGAGGGGGAGCAGTACTTC
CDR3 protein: CASSPRLTDRGLSGDGEGEQYF

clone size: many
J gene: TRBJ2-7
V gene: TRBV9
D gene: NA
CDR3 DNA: TGTGCCAGCAGCGTAGATTCCAGCCGCTACGAGCAGTACTTC
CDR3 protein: CASSVDSSRYEQYF

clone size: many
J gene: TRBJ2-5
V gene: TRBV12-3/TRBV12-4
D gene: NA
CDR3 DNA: TGTGCCAGCAGTTTTAAGGTCAGGGTAGAGACCCAGTACTTC
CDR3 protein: CASSFKVRVETQYF

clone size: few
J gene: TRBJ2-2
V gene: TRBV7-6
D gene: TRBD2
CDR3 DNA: TGTGCCAGCAGCTTTAGCAGCGGGGGGGTCACCGGGGAGCTGTTTTTT
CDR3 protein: CASSFSSGGVTGELFF

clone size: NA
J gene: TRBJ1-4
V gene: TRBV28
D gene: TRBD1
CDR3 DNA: TGTGCCAGCACCCCGACAGGGGGTGAGGAAAAACTGTTTTTT
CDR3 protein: CASTPTGGEEKLFF

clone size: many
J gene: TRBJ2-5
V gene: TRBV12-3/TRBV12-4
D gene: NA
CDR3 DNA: TGTGCCAGCAGTTGGGACGTGGTATGGGGGGGCCAGCAAGAGACCCAGTACTTC
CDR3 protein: CASSWDVVWGGQQETQYF

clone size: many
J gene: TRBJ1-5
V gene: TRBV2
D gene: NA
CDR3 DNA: TGTGCCAGCAGGGACAACTTGGGCAATCAGCCCCAGCATTTT
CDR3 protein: CASRDNLGNQPQHF

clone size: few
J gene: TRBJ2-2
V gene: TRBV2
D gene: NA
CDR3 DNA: TGTGCCAGCAAACGGGCAGGGGACACCGGGGAGCTGTTTTTT
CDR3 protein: CASKRAGDTGELFF

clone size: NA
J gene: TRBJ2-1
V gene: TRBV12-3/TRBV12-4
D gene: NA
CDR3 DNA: TGTGCCAGCAGTTTCGGAATAGGGGGCAATGAGCAGTTCTTC
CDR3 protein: CASSFGIGGNEQFF

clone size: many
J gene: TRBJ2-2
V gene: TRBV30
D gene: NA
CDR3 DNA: TGTGCCTGGGGGGACGGGAGGAACACCGGGGAGCTGTTTTTT
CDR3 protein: CAWGDGRNTGELFF

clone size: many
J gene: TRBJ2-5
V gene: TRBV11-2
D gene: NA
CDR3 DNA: TGTGCCAGCAGCACAGACGGTCGGAAGACGGAGACCCAGTACTTC
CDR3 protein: CASSTDGRKTETQYF

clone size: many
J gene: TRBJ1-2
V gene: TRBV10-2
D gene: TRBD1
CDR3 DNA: TGCGCCAGCAGGCAGGGACAGGAATATGGCTACACCTTC
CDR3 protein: CASRQGQEYGYTF

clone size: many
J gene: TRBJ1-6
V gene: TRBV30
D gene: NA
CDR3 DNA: TGTGCCTGGAGTGTACGGATAGAGCGCCCCCTCCACTTT
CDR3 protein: CAWSVRIERPLHF

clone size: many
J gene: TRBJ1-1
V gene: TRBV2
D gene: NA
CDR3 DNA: TGTGCCAGCAGTGATAACACCGGGACTGAAGCTTTCTTT
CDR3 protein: CASSDNTGTEAFF

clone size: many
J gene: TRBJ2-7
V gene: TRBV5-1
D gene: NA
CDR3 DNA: TGCGCCAGCAGCTTAAATGTGGGCCAGGGAGAGCAGTACTTC
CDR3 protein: CASSLNVGQGEQYF

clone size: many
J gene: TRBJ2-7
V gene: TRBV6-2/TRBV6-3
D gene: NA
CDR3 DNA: TGTGCCAGCAGTTTCGACGGGATTCCCTACGAGCAGTACTTC
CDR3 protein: CASSFDGIPYEQYF

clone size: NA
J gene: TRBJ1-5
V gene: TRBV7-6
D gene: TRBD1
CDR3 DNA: TGTGCCAGCAGCTTAGCTGGGACAGCCCGTCAGCCCCAGCATTTT
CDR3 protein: CASSLAGTARQPQHF

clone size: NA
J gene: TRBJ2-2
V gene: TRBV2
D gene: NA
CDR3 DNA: TGTGCCAGCAGTGACGAGGGGCGCGGGGCCGGGGAGCTGTTTTTT
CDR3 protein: CASSDEGRGAGELFF

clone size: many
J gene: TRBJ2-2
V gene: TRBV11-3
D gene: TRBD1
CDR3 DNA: TGTGCCAGCAGGTTACTAGTGGCAGGGGGCCTAAAGCCCGGGGAGCTGTTTTTT
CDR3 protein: CASRLLVAGGLKPGELFF

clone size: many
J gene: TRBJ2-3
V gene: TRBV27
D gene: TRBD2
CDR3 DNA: TGTGCCAGCAGTTTATGGGGACTAGCGGTAAAGACAGATACGCAGTATTTT
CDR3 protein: CASSLWGLAVKTDTQYF

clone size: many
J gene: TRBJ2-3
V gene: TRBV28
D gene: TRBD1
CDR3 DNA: TGTGCCAGCAGTTTCCTCGGACAGGCTGGCACAGATACGCAGTATTTT
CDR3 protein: CASSFLGQAGTDTQYF

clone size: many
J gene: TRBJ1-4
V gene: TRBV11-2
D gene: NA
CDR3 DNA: TGTGCCAGCAGCTTGAGTCTTAATGAAAAACTGTTTTTT
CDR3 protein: CASSLSLNEKLFF

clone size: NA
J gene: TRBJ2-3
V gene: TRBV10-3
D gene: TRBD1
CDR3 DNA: TGTGCCATCAGCCTCGACAGGGGCACAGATACGCAGTATTTT
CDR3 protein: CAISLDRGTDTQYF

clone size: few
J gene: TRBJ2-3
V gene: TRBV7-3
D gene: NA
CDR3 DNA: TGTGCCAGCAGCCCGACCAGGGCGGGCACAGATACGCAGTATTTT
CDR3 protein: CASSPTRAGTDTQYF

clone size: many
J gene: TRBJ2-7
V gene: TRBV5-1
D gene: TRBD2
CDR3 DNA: TGCGCCAGCAGCTGGGCACTAGCGGGTTCCTACGAGCAGTACTTC
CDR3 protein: CASSWALAGSYEQYF